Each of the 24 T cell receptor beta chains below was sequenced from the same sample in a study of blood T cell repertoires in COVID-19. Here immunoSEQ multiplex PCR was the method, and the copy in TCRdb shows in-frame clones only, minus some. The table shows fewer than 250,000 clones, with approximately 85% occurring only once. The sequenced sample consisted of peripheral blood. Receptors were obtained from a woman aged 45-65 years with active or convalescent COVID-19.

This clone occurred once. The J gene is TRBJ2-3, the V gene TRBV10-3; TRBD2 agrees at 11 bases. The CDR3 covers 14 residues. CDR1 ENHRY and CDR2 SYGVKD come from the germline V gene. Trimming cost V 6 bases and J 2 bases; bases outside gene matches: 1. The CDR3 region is CAIRLAGDTDTQYF. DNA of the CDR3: TGTGCCATCAGACTAGCGGGAGACACAGATACGCAGTATTTT.

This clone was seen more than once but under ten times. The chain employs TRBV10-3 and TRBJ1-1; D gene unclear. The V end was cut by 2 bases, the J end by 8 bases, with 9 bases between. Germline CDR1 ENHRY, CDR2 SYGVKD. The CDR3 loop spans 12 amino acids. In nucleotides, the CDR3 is TGTGCCATCAGTGAGCCCCCAGGAGAAGCTTTCTTT. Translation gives CAISEPPGEAFF.

CDR3: CASSQDQRGSETQYF. CDR3 in DNA: TGCGCCAGCAGCCAAGATCAACGGGGTTCCGAGACCCAGTACTTC. This chain links TRBV4-1 with TRBJ2-5, with D maybe TRBD2 (5 bases). CDR1 MGHRA and CDR2 YSYEKL come from the germline V gene. CDR3 size: 15 residues. Trimming took off 0 bases at V and 5 bases at J, with 13 bases between the two ends.

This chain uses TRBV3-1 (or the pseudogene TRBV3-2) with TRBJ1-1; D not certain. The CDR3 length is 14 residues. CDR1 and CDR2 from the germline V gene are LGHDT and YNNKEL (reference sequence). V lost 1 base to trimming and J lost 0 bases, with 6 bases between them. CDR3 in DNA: TGTGCCAGCAGCCAAGTAGGAGTGAACACTGAAGCTTTCTTT. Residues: CASSQVGVNTEAFF.

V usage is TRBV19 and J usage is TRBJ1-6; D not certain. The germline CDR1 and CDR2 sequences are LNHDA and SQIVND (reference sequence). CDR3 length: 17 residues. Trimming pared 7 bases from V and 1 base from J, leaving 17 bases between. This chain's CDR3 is CASMWSEGGSYNSPLHF. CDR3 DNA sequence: TGTGCCAGTATGTGGTCCGAGGGAGGTTCCTATAATTCACCCCTCCACTTT. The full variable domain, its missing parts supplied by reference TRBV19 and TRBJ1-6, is DGGITQSPKYLFRKEGQNVTLSCEQNLNHDAMYWYRQDPGQGLRLIYYSQIVNDFQKGDIAEGYSVSREKKESFPLTVTSAQKNPTAFYLCASMWSEGGSYNSPLHFGNGTRLTVT.

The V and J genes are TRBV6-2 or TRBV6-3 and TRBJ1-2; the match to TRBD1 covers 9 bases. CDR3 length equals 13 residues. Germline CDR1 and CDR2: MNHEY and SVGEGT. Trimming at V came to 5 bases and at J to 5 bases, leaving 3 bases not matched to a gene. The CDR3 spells CASSGDREYGYTF. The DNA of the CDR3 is TGTGCCAGCAGTGGGGACAGGGAATATGGCTACACCTTC.

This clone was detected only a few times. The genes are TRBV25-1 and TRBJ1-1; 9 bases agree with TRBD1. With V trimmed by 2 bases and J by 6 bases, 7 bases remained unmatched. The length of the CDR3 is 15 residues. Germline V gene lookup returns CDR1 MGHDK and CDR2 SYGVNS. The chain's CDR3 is CASSEAIQGAAEAFF. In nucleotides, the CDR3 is TGTGCCAGCAGTGAAGCAATACAGGGGGCCGCTGAAGCTTTCTTT.

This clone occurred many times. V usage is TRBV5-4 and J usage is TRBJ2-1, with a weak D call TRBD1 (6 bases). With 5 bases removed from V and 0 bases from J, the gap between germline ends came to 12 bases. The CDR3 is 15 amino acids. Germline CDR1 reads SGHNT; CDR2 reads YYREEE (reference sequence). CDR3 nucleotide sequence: TGTGCCAGCAGTTATCCGGACAGCTCCTACAATGAGCAGTTCTTC. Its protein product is CASSYPDSSYNEQFF.

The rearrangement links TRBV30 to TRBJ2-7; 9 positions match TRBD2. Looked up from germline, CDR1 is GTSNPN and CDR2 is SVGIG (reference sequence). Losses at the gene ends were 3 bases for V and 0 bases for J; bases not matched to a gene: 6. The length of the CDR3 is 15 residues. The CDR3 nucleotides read TGTGCCTGGAGACTTTGGCGGGAGGGCTCCTACGAGCAGTACTTC. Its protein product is CAWRLWREGSYEQYF.

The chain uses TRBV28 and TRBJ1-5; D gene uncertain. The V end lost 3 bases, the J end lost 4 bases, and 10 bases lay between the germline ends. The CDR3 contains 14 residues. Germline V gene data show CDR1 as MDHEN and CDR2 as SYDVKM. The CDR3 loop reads CASSFEPLNQPQHF. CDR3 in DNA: TGTGCCAGCAGTTTCGAGCCGTTGAATCAGCCCCAGCATTTT.

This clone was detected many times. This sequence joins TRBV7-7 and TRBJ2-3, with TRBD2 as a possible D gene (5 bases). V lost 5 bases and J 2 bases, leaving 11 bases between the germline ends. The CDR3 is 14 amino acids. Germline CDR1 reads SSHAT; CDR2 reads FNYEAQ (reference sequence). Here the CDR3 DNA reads TGTGCCAGCAGCCCTTGGGAGAACACAGATACGCAGTATTTT. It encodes CASSPWENTDTQYF.

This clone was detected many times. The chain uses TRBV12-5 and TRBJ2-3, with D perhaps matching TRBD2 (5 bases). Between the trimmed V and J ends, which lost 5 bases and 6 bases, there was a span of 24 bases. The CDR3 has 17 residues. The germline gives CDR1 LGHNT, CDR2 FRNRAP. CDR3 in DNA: TGTGCTAGTGGTCCTGGCCTGGGTCTAGCTGTACTGGATACGCAGTATTTT. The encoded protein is CASGPGLGLAVLDTQYF.

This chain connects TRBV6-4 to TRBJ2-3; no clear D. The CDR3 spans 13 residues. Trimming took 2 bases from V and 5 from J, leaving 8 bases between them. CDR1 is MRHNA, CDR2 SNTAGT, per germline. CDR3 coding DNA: TGTGCCAGCAGTGACAGGCCGGGAGATACGCAGTATTTT. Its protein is CASSDRPGDTQYF.

For the CDR3, the DNA is TGTGCCAGCAGTTTTACTGACTCTGGAAACACCATATATTTT. Protein sequence: CASSFTDSGNTIYF. V gene TRBV28 combines with J gene TRBJ1-3; D gene unclear. Between the trimmed V and J ends, which lost 3 bases and 0 bases, there was a span of 6 bases. The CDR3 contains 14 residues. Germline V gene lookup returns CDR1 MDHEN and CDR2 SYDVKM.

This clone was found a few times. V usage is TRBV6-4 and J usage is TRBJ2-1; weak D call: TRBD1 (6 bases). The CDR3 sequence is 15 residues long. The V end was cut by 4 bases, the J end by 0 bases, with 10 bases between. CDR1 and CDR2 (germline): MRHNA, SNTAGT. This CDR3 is CASSGGTSSYNEQFF. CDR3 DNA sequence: TGTGCCAGCAGTGGGGGGACAAGCTCCTACAATGAGCAGTTCTTC.

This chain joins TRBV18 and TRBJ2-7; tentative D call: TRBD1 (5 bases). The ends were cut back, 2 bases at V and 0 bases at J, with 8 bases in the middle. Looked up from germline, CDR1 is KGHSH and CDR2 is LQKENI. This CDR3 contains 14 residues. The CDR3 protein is CASSPTRASYEQYV. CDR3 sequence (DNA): TGTGCCAGCTCACCAACCAGGGCCTCCTACGAGCAGTACGTC.

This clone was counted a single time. The CDR3 is CASSLHRQGARMAEKLFF. The CDR3 bases are TGTGCCAGCAGTCTCCACCGACAGGGGGCTCGGATGGCTGAAAAACTGTTTTTT. The chain recombines TRBV27 with TRBJ1-4; 10 bases agree with TRBD1. This CDR3 has 18 residues. Losses at the gene ends were 5 bases for V and 7 bases for J; bases not matched to a gene: 16. Germline V gene lookup returns CDR1 MNHEY and CDR2 SMNVEV (reference sequence).

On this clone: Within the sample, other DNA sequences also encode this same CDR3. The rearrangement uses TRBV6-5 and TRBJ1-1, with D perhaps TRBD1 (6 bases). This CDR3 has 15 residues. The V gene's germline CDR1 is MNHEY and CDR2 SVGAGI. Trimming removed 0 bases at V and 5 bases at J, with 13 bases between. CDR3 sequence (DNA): TGTGCCAGCAGTTACTCCCAGGGGTCCAGGACTGAAGCTTTCTTT. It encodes CASSYSQGSRTEAFF.

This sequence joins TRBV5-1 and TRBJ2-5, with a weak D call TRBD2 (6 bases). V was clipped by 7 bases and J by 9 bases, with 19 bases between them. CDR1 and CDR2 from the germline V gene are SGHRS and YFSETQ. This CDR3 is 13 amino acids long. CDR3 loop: CASGEAGHLAQYF. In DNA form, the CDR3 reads TGCGCCAGCGGGGAGGCAGGCCACTTGGCCCAGTACTTC.

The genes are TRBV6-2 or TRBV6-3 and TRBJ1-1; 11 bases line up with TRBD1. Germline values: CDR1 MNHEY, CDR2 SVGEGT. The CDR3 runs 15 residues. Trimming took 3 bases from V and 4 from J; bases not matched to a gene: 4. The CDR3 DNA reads TGTGCCAGCAGTTATTCAGGGACAGGGGGCACTGAAGCTTTCTTT. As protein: CASSYSGTGGTEAFF.

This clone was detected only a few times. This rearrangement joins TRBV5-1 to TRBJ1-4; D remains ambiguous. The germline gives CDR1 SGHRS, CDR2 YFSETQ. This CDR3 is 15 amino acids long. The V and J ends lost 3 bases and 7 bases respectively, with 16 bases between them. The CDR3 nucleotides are TGCGCCAGCAGCTATACGAGGGTTCGGGGTGAAAAACTGTTTTTT. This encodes CASSYTRVRGEKLFF.

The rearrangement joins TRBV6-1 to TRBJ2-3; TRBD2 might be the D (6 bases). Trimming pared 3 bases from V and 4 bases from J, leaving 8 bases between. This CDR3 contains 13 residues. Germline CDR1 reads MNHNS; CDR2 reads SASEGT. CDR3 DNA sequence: TGTGCCAGCAGTGACGGCGGGGCAGATACGCAGTATTTT. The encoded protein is CASSDGGADTQYF.

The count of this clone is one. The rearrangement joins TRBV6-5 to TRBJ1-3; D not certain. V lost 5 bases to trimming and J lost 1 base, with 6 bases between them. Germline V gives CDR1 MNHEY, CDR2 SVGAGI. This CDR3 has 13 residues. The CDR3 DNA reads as TGTGCCAGCAGTATAATATCTGGAAACACCATATATTTT. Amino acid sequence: CASSIISGNTIYF.

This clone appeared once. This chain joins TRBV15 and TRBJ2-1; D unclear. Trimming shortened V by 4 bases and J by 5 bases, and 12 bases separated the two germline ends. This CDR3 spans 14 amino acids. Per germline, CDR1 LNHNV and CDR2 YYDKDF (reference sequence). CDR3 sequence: CATSNRNGNNEQFF. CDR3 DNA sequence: TGTGCCACCAGCAACCGAAACGGTAACAATGAGCAGTTCTTC.